The clone carrying this TCR beta chain was observed once. Its target is unknown. In the PCR, 60 Vbeta and 13 Jbeta primers were used. As handled by the study authors: In a later analysis, approximately 80 million unique TCR beta chains included roughly 11 million shared by two or more donors. Clones were read by immunoSEQ multiplex PCR, and TCRdb kept only the in-frame ones, dropping some. The D gene and trimming were derived from the DNA, and the V and J assignments and clone size from that table. The data contain 150,000 or so clones, under 90% of them singletons. This sample was taken from a study of cytomegalovirus exposure and HLA in healthy donors. General study points: Listed as cytomegalovirus-associated were 150 to 200 TCR beta chains. As was reported, the classifier diagnosed cytomegalovirus status with high specificity and sensitivity.

This CDR3 is built from 13 residues. This TCR was recovered from a man aged 18 to 29 in good health and CMV-seronegative. Sequenced: PBMCs. This rearrangement joins TRBV21-1 to TRBJ2-7; TRBD2 is taken as the D call from the table, unchecked against the DNA. TRBV21-1 is listed as a pseudogene. The CDR3 reads CASSIGLSYEQYF. The DNA of the CDR3 is TGTGCCAGCAGCATCGGACTCTCCTACGAGCAGTACTTC.